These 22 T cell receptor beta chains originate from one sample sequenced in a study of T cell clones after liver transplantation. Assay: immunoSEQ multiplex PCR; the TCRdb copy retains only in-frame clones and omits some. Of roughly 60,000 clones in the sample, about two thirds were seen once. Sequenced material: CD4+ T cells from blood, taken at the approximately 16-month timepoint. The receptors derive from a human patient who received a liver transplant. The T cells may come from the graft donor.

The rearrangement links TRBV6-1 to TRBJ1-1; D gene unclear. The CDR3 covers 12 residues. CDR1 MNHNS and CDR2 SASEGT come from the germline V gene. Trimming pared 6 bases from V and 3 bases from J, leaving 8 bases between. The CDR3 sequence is CASSPRDTEAFF. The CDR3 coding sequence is TGTGCCAGCAGCCCCCGAGACACTGAAGCTTTCTTT.

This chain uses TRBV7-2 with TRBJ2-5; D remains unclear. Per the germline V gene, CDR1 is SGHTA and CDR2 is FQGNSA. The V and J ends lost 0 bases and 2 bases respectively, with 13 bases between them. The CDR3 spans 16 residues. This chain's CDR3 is CASSLASQTIQETQYF. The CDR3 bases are TGTGCCAGCAGCTTAGCTTCCCAAACAATTCAAGAGACCCAGTACTTC.

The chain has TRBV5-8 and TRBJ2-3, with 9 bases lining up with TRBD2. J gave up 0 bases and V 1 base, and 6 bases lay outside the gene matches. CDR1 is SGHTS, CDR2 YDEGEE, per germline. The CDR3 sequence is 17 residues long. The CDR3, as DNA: TGTGCCAGCAGCTTGCCACTAGCGGGCCGTAGCACAGATACGCAGTATTTT. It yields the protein CASSLPLAGRSTDTQYF.

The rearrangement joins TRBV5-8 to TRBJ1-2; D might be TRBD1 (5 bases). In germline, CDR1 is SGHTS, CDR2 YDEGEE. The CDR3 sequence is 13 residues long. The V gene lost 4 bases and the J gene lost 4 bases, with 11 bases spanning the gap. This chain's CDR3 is CASSKRQTYGYTF. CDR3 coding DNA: TGTGCCAGCAGCAAACGACAGACCTATGGCTACACCTTC. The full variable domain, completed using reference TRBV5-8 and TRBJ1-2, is EAGVTQSPTHLIKTRGQQATLRCSPISGHTSVYWYQQALGLGLQFLLWYDEGEERNRGNFPPRFSGRQFPNYSSELNVNALELEDSALYLCASSKRQTYGYTFGSGTRLTVV.

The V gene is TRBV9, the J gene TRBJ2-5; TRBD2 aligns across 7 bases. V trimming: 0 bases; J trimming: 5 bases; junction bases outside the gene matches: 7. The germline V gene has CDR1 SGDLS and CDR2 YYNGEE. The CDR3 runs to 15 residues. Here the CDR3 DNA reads TGTGCCAGCAGCGTAGCCGGCGGGAGCTGGGAGACCCAGTACTTC. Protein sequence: CASSVAGGSWETQYF.

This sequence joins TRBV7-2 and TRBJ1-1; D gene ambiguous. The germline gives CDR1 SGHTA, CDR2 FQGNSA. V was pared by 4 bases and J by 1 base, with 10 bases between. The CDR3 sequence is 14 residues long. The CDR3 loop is CASSSNWWNTEAFF. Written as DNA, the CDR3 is TGTGCCAGCAGCTCCAACTGGTGGAACACTGAAGCTTTCTTT.

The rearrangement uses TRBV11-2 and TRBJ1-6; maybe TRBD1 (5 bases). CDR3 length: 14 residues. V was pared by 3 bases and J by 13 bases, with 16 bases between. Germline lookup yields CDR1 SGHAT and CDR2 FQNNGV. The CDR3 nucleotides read TGTGCCAGCAGCTTGGGCCGTATGGGGACCCCCCTCCACTTT. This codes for CASSLGRMGTPLHF.

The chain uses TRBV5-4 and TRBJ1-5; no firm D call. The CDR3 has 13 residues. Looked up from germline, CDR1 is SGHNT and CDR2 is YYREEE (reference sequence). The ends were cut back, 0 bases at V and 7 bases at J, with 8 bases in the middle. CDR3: CASSLDSEQPQHF. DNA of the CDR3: TGTGCCAGCAGCTTGGATTCGGAACAGCCCCAGCATTTT.

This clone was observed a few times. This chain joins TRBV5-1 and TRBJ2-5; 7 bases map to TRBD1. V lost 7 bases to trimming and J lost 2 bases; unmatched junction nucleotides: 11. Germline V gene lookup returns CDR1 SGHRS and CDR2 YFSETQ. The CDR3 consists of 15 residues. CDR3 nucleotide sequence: TGCGCCAGCGGGAGATATGGACAGGATCAAGAGACCCAGTACTTC. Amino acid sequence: CASGRYGQDQETQYF.

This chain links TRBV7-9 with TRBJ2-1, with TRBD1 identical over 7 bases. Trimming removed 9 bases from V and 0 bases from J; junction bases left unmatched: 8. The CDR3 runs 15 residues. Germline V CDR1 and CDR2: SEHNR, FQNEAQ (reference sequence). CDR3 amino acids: CASSLGTASYNEQFF. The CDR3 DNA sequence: TGTGCCAGTTCCCTGGGGACAGCCTCCTACAATGAGCAGTTCTTC.

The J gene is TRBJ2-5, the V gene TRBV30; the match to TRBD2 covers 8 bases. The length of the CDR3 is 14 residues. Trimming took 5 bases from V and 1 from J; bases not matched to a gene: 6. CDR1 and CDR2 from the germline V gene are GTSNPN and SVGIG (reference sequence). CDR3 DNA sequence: TGTGCCTGGGCCTCCGGGACTAGCCAAGAGACCCAGTACTTC. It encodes CAWASGTSQETQYF.

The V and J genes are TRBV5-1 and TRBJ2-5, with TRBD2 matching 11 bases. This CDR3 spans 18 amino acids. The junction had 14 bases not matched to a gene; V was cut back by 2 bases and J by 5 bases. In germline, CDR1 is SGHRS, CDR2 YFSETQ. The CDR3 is CASSFGSVSTSGVETQYF. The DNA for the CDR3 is TGCGCCAGCAGCTTTGGTTCAGTATCGACTAGCGGGGTTGAGACCCAGTACTTC.

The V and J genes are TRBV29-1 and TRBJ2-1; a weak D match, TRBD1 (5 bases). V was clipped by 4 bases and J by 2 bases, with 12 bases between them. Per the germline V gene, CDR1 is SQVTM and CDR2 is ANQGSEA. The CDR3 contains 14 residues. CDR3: CSVASRAAYNEQFF. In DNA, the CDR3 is TGCAGCGTTGCGAGCAGGGCGGCCTACAATGAGCAGTTCTTC.

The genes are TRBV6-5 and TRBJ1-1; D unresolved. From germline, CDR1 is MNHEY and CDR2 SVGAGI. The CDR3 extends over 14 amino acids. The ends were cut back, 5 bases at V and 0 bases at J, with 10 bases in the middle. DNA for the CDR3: TGTGCCAGCAGTACAGACACGTTGAACACTGAAGCTTTCTTT. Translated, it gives CASSTDTLNTEAFF.

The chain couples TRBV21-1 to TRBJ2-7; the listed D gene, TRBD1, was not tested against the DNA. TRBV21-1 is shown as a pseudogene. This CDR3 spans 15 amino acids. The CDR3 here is CASSPEDRGGYEQYV. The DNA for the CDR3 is TGTGCCAGCAGCCCCGAGGACAGGGGGGGCTACGAGCAGTACGTC.

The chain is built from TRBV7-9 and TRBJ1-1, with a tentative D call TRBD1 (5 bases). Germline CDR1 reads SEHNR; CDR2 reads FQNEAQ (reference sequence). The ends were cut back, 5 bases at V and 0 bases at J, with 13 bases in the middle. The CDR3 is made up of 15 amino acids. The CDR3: CASSPRQQLNTEAFF. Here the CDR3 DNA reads TGTGCCAGCAGCCCTCGACAGCAACTGAACACTGAAGCTTTCTTT.

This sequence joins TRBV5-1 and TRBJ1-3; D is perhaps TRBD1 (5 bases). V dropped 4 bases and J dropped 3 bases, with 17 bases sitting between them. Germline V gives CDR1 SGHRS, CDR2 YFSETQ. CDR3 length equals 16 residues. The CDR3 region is CASSRSGPEVGNTIYF. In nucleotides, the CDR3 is TGCGCCAGCAGCCGCTCGGGACCCGAGGTTGGAAACACCATATATTTT. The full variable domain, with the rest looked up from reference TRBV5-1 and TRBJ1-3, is KAGVTQTPRYLIKTRGQQVTLSCSPISGHRSVSWYQQTPGQGLQFLFEYFSETQRNKGNFPGRFSGRQFSNSRSEMNVSTLELGDSALYLCASSRSGPEVGNTIYFGEGSWLTVV.

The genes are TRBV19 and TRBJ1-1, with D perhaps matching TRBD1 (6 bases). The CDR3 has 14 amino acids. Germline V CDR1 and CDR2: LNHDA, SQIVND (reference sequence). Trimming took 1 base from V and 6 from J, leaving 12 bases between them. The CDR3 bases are TGTGCCAGTAGTATAGTCGGGGGCGCGGCTGAAGCTTTCTTT. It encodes CASSIVGGAAEAFF.

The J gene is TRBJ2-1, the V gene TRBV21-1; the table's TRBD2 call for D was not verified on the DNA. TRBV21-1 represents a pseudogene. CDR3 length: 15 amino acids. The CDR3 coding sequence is TGTGCCAGCAGCCAGAGGGAGGCGAAGTACAATGAGCAGTTCTTC. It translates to CASSQREAKYNEQFF.

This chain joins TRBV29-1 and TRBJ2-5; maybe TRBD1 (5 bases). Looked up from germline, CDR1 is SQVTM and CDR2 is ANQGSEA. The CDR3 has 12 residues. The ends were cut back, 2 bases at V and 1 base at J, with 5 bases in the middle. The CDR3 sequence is CSVERGQETQYF. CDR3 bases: TGCAGCGTTGAAAGGGGCCAAGAGACCCAGTACTTC.

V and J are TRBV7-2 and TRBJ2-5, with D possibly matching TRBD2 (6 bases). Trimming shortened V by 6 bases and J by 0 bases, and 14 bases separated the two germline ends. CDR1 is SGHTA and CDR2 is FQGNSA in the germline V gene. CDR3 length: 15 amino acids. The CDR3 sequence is CASSDSGWNQETQYF. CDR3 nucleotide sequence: TGTGCCAGCAGTGATAGCGGCTGGAACCAAGAGACCCAGTACTTC.

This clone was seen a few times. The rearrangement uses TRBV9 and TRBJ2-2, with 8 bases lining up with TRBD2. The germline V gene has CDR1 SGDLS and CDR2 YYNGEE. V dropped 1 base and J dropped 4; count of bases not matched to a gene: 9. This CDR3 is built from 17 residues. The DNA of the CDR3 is TGTGCCAGCAGCGTACGGACGGGAGGGCCGAGCACCGGGGAGCTGTTTTTT. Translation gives CASSVRTGGPSTGELFF.